A selection of T cell receptor beta chains follows, all from one sample in a study of OX40 agonist ivuxolimab in advanced cancers. Only in-frame clones appear in the TCRdb table, and some are missing; sequencing was by immunoSEQ multiplex PCR. The sample has tens of thousands of clones; about 89% are singletons. The specimen comprised CD4+ or CD8+ T cells sorted from blood, sampled in a trial of the OX40 agonist ivuxolimab. These receptor sequences come from an adult with an advanced solid tumor such as melanoma, head and neck, liver or kidney cancer. Both conserved end residues are part of each CDR3. Expanded clones are given a class, and other clones once, few, many or no size at all.

abundance | v_gene | len | CDR3aa
- | TRBV7-9 | 16 | CASRAFGDSGYNEQFF
- | TRBV4-1 | 12 | CASSQAGLEQYF
- | TRBV11-2 | 12 | CASSFSRESYTF
- | TRBV19 | 15 | CASSIAPSSYNEQFF
- | TRBV4-2 | 16 | CASSQEPGGSTDTQYF
- | TRBV10-2 | 15 | CASSETTGNPYEQYF
- | TRBV6-1 | 13 | CASSPDSYNEQFF
- | TRBV5-4 | 15 | CASSIQTGGPYEQYF
- | TRBV4-3 | 20 | CASSQDTTGFASGAPGELFF
- | TRBV11-2 | 18 | CASSSGFVGGALQETQYF
once | TRBV7-9 | 15 | CASSLSREVTDTQYF
- | TRBV18 | 16 | CASSPPPGGGDYGYTF
- | TRBV4-2 | 17 | CASSQARDSFSGNTIYF
- | TRBV6-5 | 16 | CASSYSMTPGGNEQYF
- | TRBV2 | 12 | CASSETPTEQYF
- | TRBV2 | 14 | CASTPWDRTYEQYF
- | TRBV7-6 | 14 | CASSLGLAGDEQFF
- | TRBV19 | 18 | CASSMFARTSAFGNTQYF
- | TRBV7-3 | 14 | CASSFGLAGNEQFF
- | TRBV19 | 13 | CASSPGFSYEQYF
- | TRBV19 | 15 | CASSITGKNTGELFF
- | TRBV29-1 | 13 | CSVDAAPYNEQFF
- | TRBV9 | 16 | CASSAPGPESPDTQYF
- | TRBV15 | 14 | CATSRQDRGEKLFF
- | TRBV11-2 | 13 | CASSLELTYEQYF